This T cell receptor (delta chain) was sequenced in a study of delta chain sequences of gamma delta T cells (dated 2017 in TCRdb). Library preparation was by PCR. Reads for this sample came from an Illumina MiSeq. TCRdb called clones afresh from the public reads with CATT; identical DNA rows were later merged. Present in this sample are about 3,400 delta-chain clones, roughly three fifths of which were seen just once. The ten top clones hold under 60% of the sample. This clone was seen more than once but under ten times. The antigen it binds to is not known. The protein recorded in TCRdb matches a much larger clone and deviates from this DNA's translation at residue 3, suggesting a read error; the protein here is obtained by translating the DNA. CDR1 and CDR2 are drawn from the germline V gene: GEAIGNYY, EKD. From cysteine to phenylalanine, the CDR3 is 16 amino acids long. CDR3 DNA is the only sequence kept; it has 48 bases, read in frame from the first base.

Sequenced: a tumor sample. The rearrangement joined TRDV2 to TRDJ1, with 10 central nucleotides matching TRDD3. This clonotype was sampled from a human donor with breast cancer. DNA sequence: TGTGCCTCTGACCTTTTGGGGGATACAAACACCGATAAACTCATCTTT. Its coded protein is CASDLLGDTNTDKLIF.